These T cell receptor beta chains were read from a single sample in a study of blood T cell repertoires in COVID-19. The repertoire was sequenced with immunoSEQ multiplex PCR; TCRdb's copy has only in-frame clones and lacks some. Here the sample spans about 76,000 clones, 70% to 90% being singletons. Sequences were obtained from peripheral blood. Every receptor here comes from a man aged 30 to 45 with acute or convalescent COVID-19. The CDR3 runs from the conserved cysteine through the conserved F or W. Fields, in order: CDR3 DNA, CDR3 protein, clone size, D gene, V gene, J gene. D genes are given only for firm matches. Expanded clones are given a class, and other clones once, few, many or no size at all.

DNA: TGTGCCAGCAGCGTAGAAACAGGTTCACCCCTCCACTTT; CDR3: CASSVETGSPLHF; size: few; D: NA; V: TRBV9; J: TRBJ1-6
DNA: TGTGCCAGCAGTGAGACTAGCGGGAGACCTTACGAGCAGTACTTC; CDR3: CASSETSGRPYEQYF; size: NA; D: TRBD2; V: TRBV6-1; J: TRBJ2-7
DNA: TGTGCCATAGCGAGGACAGGGGTGAGCTACGAGCAGTACTTC; CDR3: CAIARTGVSYEQYF; size: NA; D: TRBD1; V: TRBV10-3; J: TRBJ2-7
DNA: TGTGCCACCAGTGAACGCGGGGGCCAAGAGACCCAGTACTTC; CDR3: CATSERGGQETQYF; size: NA; D: TRBD2; V: TRBV24-1; J: TRBJ2-5
DNA: TGTGCCAGCAATAAAGGGACTAGCGGGTTCGAGCAGTACTTC; CDR3: CASNKGTSGFEQYF; size: NA; D: TRBD2; V: TRBV7-9; J: TRBJ2-7
DNA: TGCGCCAGCAGCGGGCGGACAGGGGATATTGAGCAGTTCTTC; CDR3: CASSGRTGDIEQFF; size: once; D: TRBD1; V: TRBV5-1; J: TRBJ2-1
DNA: TGCGCCAGCAGCCAATTAAGGGACTCAGACTTTTACAATGAGCAGTTCTTC; CDR3: CASSQLRDSDFYNEQFF; size: NA; D: NA; V: TRBV4-3; J: TRBJ2-1
DNA: TGTGCCAGCAGCTTAGCTGCAGGGGTCAACACTGAAGCTTTCTTT; CDR3: CASSLAAGVNTEAFF; size: NA; D: NA; V: TRBV7-8; J: TRBJ1-1
DNA: TGTGCTAGCAGCCCAGACAGGACCTACGAGCAGTACTTC; CDR3: CASSPDRTYEQYF; size: many; D: NA; V: TRBV7-7; J: TRBJ2-7
DNA: TGTGCCAGCAGGATAGGGACAGGGGAGCTCAATCAGCCCCAGCATTTT; CDR3: CASRIGTGELNQPQHF; size: NA; D: TRBD1; V: TRBV28; J: TRBJ1-5
DNA: TGTGCCAGCAGCAAGACAGGGTGGGACACTGAAGCTTTCTTT; CDR3: CASSKTGWDTEAFF; size: NA; D: TRBD1; V: TRBV28; J: TRBJ1-1
DNA: TGTGCCAGCAGTTCACAGGTTAAAGAAGATACGCAGTATTTT; CDR3: CASSSQVKEDTQYF; size: NA; D: NA; V: TRBV27; J: TRBJ2-3
DNA: TGTGCCAGCAGCTTTCCTGGACAGTACGAGCAGTACTTC; CDR3: CASSFPGQYEQYF; size: NA; D: NA; V: TRBV7-9; J: TRBJ2-7
DNA: TGTGCCAGTAGCCGCGAGGACACCGGGGAGCTGTTTTTT; CDR3: CASSREDTGELFF; size: NA; D: NA; V: TRBV19; J: TRBJ2-2
DNA: TGTGCCAGCTCACCTCCGGGACAGGGGAACACCGGGGAGCTGTTTTTT; CDR3: CASSPPGQGNTGELFF; size: NA; D: TRBD1; V: TRBV18; J: TRBJ2-2
DNA: TGTGCCAGCAGCCAATCTGGTCAGGGCAATCAGCCCCAGCATTTT; CDR3: CASSQSGQGNQPQHF; size: NA; D: NA; V: TRBV16; J: TRBJ1-5
DNA: TGTGCCAGCAGCTTGGGAATAGTCTGGACAGGTGAAGCTTTCTTT; CDR3: CASSLGIVWTGEAFF; size: NA; D: TRBD1; V: TRBV5-8; J: TRBJ1-1
DNA: TGCGCCAGCAGCCAAGGGGCGGTTACGGGAGGGGAGCTGTTTTTT; CDR3: CASSQGAVTGGELFF; size: NA; D: NA; V: TRBV4-3; J: TRBJ2-2
DNA: TGTGCCAGCAGATGGGACAGGGCTAACACCGGGGAGCTGTTTTTT; CDR3: CASRWDRANTGELFF; size: NA; D: TRBD1; V: TRBV28; J: TRBJ2-2
DNA: TGTGCCAGCAGCTTGACAGGTGGCATGAACACTGAAGCTTTCTTT; CDR3: CASSLTGGMNTEAFF; size: NA; D: NA; V: TRBV5-5; J: TRBJ1-1
DNA: TGTGCCAGCCAGGGGGTCCAGCGGAAGGGGTTTTTT; CDR3: CASQGVQRKGFF; size: NA; D: TRBD1; V: TRBV6-5; J: TRBJ2-2
DNA: TGTGCCAGCAGTTTGGGACTGTCCACCGGGGAGCTGTTTTTT; CDR3: CASSLGLSTGELFF; size: NA; D: NA; V: TRBV28; J: TRBJ2-2
DNA: TGTGCCAGCAGCTTTGCTGCGTTGAACACCGGGGAGCTGTTTTTT; CDR3: CASSFAALNTGELFF; size: NA; D: NA; V: TRBV7-6; J: TRBJ2-2
DNA: TGTGCCAGCAGTGATTCAGGGGACCCGTATAGCAATCAGCCCCAGCATTTT; CDR3: CASSDSGDPYSNQPQHF; size: NA; D: NA; V: TRBV6-1; J: TRBJ1-5
DNA: TGTGCCAGCTCACCAAACCAGGGACAAGAGACCCAGTACTTC; CDR3: CASSPNQGQETQYF; size: NA; D: NA; V: TRBV18; J: TRBJ2-5
DNA: TGTGCCAGCAGACCCAGGGGGCTCCAGCCCCAGCATTTT; CDR3: CASRPRGLQPQHF; size: NA; D: TRBD1; V: TRBV7-3; J: TRBJ1-5
DNA: TGTGCCAGCAGCTTGCGGCTAGCGGTCTACAATGAGCAGTTCTTC; CDR3: CASSLRLAVYNEQFF; size: NA; D: TRBD2; V: TRBV5-6; J: TRBJ2-1
DNA: TGTGCCAGCATCTCGAGAGGGGGGGCTCAAGCTTTCTTT; CDR3: CASISRGGAQAFF; size: NA; D: NA; V: TRBV28; J: TRBJ1-1
DNA: TGTGCCAGCAGCCCAAACAGGGATGGCTACACCTTC; CDR3: CASSPNRDGYTF; size: NA; D: NA; V: TRBV6-5; J: TRBJ1-2
DNA: TGTGCCAGCAGCCAGACGGAGGGGACGGTAGACACCATATATTTT; CDR3: CASSQTEGTVDTIYF; size: NA; D: NA; V: TRBV9; J: TRBJ1-3
DNA: TGTGCCTGGAGTCTCCAGGGGGAGACCCAGTACTTC; CDR3: CAWSLQGETQYF; size: NA; D: NA; V: TRBV30; J: TRBJ2-5
DNA: TGTGCCAGTAGTATCAGGACAGGGGCGATCAATCAGCCCCAGCATTTT; CDR3: CASSIRTGAINQPQHF; size: NA; D: TRBD1; V: TRBV19; J: TRBJ1-5
DNA: TGCGCCAGCAGACTCCGACAGGTTGCTAATGAAAAACTGTTTTTT; CDR3: CASRLRQVANEKLFF; size: once; D: NA; V: TRBV5-1; J: TRBJ1-4
DNA: TGTGCCAGCAGTCCCGTAGACAGGGTTGGCACCGGGGAGCTGTTTTTT; CDR3: CASSPVDRVGTGELFF; size: once; D: TRBD1; V: TRBV28; J: TRBJ2-2
DNA: TGTGCCAGCAGCTTAGATCAACGGACTAGCGGAAGCTCCTACAATGAGCAGTTCTTC; CDR3: CASSLDQRTSGSSYNEQFF; size: NA; D: TRBD2; V: TRBV11-2; J: TRBJ2-1
DNA: TGTGCCAGCATGACGGGGGGTGCTAGCACAGATACGCAGTATTTT; CDR3: CASMTGGASTDTQYF; size: NA; D: TRBD2; V: TRBV28; J: TRBJ2-3
DNA: TGTGCCAGCAGGGACCGACAGGGGGGCAATGAGCAGTTCTTC; CDR3: CASRDRQGGNEQFF; size: NA; D: TRBD1; V: TRBV2; J: TRBJ2-1
DNA: TGTGCCAGCAGTTATGCAACTAGCGGGGGTTTCAGCGAGCAGTACTTC; CDR3: CASSYATSGGFSEQYF; size: NA; D: TRBD2; V: TRBV6-5; J: TRBJ2-7
DNA: TGCGCCAGCAGCCGAGACAGGGGTGGGCAGCCCCAGCATTTT; CDR3: CASSRDRGGQPQHF; size: NA; D: TRBD1; V: TRBV4-3; J: TRBJ1-5
DNA: TGTGCCGCCACCAGGGGCGATAGCAATCAGCCCCAGCATTTT; CDR3: CAATRGDSNQPQHF; size: NA; D: NA; V: TRBV30; J: TRBJ1-5
DNA: TGTGCCAGCAGCTTGGCTCTAGATACGCAGTATTTT; CDR3: CASSLALDTQYF; size: NA; D: NA; V: TRBV5-5; J: TRBJ2-3
DNA: TGTGCCAGTAGTATCAGGACAGGGAGGAAAGAGACCCAGTACTTC; CDR3: CASSIRTGRKETQYF; size: NA; D: TRBD1; V: TRBV19; J: TRBJ2-5
DNA: TGTGCCAGCAGTGATTATGAGACACCTTACAATGAGCAGTTCTTC; CDR3: CASSDYETPYNEQFF; size: few; D: NA; V: TRBV2; J: TRBJ2-1
DNA: TGTGCCACCAGTGATTCCCGGACAGGGGGCAGGACCGGGGAGCTGTTTTTT; CDR3: CATSDSRTGGRTGELFF; size: few; D: TRBD1; V: TRBV24-1; J: TRBJ2-2
DNA: TGTGCCAGCAGGCTTAGCGGGAGAGGCACCGGGGAGCTGTTTTTT; CDR3: CASRLSGRGTGELFF; size: NA; D: TRBD2; V: TRBV28; J: TRBJ2-2
DNA: TGTGCCAGCAGCCCCCTGCAGCGGGGAGACCAAGAGACCCAGTACTTC; CDR3: CASSPLQRGDQETQYF; size: NA; D: TRBD2; V: TRBV3-1/TRBV3-2; J: TRBJ2-5
DNA: TGTGCCAGTAGTATAGAGGGCACCCATGGTGCCGGGGAGCTGTTTTTT; CDR3: CASSIEGTHGAGELFF; size: NA; D: NA; V: TRBV19; J: TRBJ2-2
DNA: TGCGCCAGCAGCTTTCTAGCGGGAGGGCCTTACGAGCAGTACTTC; CDR3: CASSFLAGGPYEQYF; size: NA; D: TRBD2; V: TRBV5-1; J: TRBJ2-7